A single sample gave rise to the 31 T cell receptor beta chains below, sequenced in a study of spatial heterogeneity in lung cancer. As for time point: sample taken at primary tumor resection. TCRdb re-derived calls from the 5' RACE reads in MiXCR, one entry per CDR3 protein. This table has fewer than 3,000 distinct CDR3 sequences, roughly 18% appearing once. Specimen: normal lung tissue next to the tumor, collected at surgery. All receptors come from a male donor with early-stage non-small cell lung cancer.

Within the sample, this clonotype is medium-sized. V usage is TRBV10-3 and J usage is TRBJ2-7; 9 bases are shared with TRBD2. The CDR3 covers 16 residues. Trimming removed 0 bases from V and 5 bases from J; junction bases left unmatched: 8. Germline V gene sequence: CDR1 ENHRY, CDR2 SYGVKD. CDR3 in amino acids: CAISESTRAGGHEQYF. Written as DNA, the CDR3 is TGTGCCATCAGTGAGTCCACACGAGCGGGAGGCCACGAGCAGTACTTC.

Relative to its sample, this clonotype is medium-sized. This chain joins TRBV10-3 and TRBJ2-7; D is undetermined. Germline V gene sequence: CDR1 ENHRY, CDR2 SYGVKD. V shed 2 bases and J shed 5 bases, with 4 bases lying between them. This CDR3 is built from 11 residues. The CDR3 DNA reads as TGTGCCATCAGTGAGGGCAACGAGCAGTACTTC. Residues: CAISEGNEQYF.

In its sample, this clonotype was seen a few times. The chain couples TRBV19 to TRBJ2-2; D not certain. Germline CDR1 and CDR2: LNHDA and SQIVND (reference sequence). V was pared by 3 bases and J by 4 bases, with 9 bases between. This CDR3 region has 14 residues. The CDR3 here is CASSIADVTGELFF. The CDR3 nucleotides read TGTGCCAGTAGTATCGCAGACGTCACCGGGGAGCTGTTTTTT.

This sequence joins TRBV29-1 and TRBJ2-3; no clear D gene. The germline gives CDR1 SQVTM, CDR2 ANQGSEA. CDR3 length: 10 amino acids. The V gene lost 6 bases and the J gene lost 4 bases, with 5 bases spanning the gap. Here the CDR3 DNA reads TGCAGCGTCTATGCAGATACGCAGTATTTT. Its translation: CSVYADTQYF.

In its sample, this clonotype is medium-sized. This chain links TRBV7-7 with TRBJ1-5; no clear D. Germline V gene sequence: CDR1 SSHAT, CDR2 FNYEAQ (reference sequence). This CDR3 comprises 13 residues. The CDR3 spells CASSYSVGQPQHF. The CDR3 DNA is TGTGCTAGCTCATACAGTGTCGGTCAGCCCCAGCATTTT.

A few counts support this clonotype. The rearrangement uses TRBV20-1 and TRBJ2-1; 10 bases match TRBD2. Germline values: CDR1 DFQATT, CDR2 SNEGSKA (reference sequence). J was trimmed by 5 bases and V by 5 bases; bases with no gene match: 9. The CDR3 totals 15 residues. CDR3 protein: CSALTGLAPNNEQFF. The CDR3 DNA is TGCAGTGCTTTAACGGGACTAGCGCCTAACAATGAGCAGTTCTTC.

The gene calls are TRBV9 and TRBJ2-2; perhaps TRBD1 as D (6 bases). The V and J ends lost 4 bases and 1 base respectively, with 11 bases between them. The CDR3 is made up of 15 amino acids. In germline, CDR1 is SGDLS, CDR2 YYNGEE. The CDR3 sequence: CASSSKGVNTGELFF. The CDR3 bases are TGTGCCAGCAGCTCGAAGGGGGTGAACACCGGGGAGCTGTTTTTT.

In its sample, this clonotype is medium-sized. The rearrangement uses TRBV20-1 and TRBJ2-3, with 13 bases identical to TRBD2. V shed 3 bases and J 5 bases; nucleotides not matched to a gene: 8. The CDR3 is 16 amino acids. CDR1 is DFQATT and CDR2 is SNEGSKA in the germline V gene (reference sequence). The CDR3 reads CSASLTSGGRGDTQYF. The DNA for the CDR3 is TGCAGTGCTAGTCTGACTAGCGGGGGGCGGGGAGATACGCAGTATTTT.

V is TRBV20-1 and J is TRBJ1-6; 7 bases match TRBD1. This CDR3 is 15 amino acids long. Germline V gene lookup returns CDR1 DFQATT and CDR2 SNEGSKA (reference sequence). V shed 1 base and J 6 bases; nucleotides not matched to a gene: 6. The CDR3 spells CSARVPGQSNSPLHF. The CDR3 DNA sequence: TGCAGTGCTAGAGTTCCGGGACAGAGTAATTCACCCCTCCACTTT.

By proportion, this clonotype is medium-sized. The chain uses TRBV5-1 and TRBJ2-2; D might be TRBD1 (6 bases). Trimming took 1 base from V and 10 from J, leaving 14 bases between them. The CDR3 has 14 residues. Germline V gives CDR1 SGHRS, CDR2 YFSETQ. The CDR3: CASSLIQGVEELFF. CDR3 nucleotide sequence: TGCGCCAGCAGCTTGATACAGGGTGTTGAGGAGCTGTTTTTT.

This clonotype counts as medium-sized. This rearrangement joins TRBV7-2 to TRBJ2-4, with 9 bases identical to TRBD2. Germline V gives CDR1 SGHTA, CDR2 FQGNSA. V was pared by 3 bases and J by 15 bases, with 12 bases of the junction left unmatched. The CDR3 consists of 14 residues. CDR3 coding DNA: TGTGCCAGCAGCTTGAGCGGGGGGCCCGCCGGGTCGTACTTC. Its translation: CASSLSGGPAGSYF.

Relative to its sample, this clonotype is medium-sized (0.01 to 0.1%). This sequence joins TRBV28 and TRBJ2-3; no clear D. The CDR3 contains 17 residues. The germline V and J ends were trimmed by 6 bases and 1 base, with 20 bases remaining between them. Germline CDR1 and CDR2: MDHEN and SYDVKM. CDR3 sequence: CASSLDDLNQGTDTQYF. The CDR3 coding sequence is TGTGCCAGCAGCCTGGATGATTTAAATCAGGGCACAGATACGCAGTATTTT.

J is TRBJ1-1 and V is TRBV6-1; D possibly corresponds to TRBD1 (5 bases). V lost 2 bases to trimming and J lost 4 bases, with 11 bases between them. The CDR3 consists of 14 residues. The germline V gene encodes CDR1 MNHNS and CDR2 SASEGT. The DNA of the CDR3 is TGTGCCAGCAGTGAACAGGGTTCGGGCACTGAAGCTTTCTTT. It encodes CASSEQGSGTEAFF.

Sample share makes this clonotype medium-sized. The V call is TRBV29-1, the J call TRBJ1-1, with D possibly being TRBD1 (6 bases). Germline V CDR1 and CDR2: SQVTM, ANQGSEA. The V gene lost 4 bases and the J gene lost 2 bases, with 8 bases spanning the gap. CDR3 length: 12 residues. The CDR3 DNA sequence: TGCAGCGTTGGGGGGCCAAACACTGAAGCTTTCTTT. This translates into CSVGGPNTEAFF.

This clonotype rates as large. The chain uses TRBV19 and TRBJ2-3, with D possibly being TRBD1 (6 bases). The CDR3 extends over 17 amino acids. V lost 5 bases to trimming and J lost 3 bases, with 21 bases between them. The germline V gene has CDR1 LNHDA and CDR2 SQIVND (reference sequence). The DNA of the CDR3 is TGTGCCAGTAGTTCCCCCTTGGGGGCGCGTTCAACAGATACGCAGTATTTT. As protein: CASSSPLGARSTDTQYF.

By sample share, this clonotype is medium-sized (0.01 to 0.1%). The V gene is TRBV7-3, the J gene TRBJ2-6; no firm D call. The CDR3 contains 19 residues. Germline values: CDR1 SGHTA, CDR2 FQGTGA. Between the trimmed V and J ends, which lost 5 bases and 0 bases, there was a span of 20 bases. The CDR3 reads CASSPLSRQTHSGANVLTF. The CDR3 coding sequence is TGTGCCAGCAGCCCCCTTAGTCGGCAGACACACTCTGGGGCCAACGTCCTGACTTTC.

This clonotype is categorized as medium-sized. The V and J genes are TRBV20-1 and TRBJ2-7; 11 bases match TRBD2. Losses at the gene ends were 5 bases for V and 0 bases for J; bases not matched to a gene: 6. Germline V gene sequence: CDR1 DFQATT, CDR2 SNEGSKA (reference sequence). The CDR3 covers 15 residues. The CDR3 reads CSAPLTSGSSYEQYF. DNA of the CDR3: TGCAGTGCTCCCTTAACTAGCGGGAGCTCCTACGAGCAGTACTTC.

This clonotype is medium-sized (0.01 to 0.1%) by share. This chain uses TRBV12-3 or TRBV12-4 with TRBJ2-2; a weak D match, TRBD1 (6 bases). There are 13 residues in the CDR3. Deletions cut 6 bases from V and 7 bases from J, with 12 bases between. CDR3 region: CASRSTGFGELFF. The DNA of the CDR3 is TGTGCCAGCAGATCTACAGGGTTCGGGGAGCTGTTTTTT.

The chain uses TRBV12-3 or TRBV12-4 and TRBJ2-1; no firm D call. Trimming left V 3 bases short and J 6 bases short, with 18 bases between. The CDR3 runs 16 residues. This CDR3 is CASSFPSVYGRNEQFF. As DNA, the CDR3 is TGTGCCAGCAGTTTCCCGAGTGTTTATGGTCGCAATGAGCAGTTCTTC.

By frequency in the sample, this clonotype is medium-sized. As DNA, the CDR3 is TGCAGCGTTGAAGAGGGCGGCGGGGGGTTCAATCAGCCCCAGCATTTT. Translation: CSVEEGGGGFNQPQHF. J is TRBJ1-5 and V is TRBV29-1, with a weak D call TRBD1 (5 bases). V was cut by 0 bases and J by 3 bases, with 15 bases left in between. CDR1 and CDR2 from the germline V gene are SQVTM and ANQGSEA. CDR3 length: 16 amino acids.

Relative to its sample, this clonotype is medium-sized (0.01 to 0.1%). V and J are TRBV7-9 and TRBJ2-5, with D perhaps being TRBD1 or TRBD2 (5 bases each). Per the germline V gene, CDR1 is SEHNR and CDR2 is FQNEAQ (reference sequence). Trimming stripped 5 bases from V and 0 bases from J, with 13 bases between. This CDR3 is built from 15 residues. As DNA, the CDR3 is TGTGCCAGCAGCGGGGGACCCAGGTACCAAGAGACCCAGTACTTC. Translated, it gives CASSGGPRYQETQYF.

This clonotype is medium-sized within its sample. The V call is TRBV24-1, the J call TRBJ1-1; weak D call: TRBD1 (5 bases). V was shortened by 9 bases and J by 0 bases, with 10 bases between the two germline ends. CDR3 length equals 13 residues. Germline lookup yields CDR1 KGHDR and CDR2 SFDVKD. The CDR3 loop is CATGAYMNTEAFF. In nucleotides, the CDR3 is TGTGCCACCGGGGCCTACATGAACACTGAAGCTTTCTTT.

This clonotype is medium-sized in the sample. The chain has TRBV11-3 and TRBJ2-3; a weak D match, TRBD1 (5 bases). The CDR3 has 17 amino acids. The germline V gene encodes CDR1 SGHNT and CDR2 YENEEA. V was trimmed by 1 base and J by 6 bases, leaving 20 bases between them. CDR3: CASSLGSFRQGMDTQYF. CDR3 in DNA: TGTGCCAGCAGCTTAGGATCCTTCCGGCAGGGAATGGATACGCAGTATTTT.

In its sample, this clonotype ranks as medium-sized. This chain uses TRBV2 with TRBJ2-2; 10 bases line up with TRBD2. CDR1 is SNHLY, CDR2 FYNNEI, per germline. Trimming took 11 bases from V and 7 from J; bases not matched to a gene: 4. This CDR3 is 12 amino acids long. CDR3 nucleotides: TGTGCCGAAGCGGGGGGGGACGGGGAGCTGTTTTTT. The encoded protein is CAEAGGDGELFF.

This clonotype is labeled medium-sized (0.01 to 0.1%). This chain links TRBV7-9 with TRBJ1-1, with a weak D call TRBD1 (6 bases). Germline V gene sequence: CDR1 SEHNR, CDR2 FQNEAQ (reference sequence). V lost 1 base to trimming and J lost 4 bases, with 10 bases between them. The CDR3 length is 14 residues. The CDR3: CASSLGGLGTEAFF. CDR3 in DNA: TGTGCCAGCAGCTTAGGGGGGCTTGGCACTGAAGCTTTCTTT. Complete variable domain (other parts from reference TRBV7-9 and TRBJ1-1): DTGVSQNPRHKITKRGQNVTFRCDPISEHNRLYWYRQTLGQGPEFLTYFQNEAQLEKSRLLSDRFSAERPKGSFSTLEIQRTEQGDSAMYLCASSLGGLGTEAFFGQGTRLTVV.

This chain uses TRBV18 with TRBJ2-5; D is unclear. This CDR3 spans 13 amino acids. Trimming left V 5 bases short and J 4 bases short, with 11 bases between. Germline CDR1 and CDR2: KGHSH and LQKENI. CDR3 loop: CASSADVRETQYF. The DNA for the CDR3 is TGTGCCAGCTCAGCAGACGTCCGAGAGACCCAGTACTTC.

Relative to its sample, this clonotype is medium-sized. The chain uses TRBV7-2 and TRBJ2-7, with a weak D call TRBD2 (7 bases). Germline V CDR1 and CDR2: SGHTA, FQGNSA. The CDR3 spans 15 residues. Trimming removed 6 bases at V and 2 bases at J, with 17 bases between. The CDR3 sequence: CASSPTGRGTYEQYF. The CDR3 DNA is TGTGCCAGCAGTCCCACAGGGAGGGGAACCTACGAGCAGTACTTC.

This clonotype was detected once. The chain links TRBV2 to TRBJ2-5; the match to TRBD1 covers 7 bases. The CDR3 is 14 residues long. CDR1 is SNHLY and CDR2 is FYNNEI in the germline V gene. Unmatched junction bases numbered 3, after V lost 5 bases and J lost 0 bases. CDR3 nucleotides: TGTGCCAGCAGTACCGGGACAGACCAAGAGACCCAGTACTTC. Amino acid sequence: CASSTGTDQETQYF.

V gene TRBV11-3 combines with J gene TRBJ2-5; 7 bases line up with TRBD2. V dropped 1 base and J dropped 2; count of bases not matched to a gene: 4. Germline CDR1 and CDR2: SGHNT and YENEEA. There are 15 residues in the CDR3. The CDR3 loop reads CASSLGAGPQETQYF. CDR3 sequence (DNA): TGTGCCAGCAGCTTAGGAGCGGGGCCTCAAGAGACCCAGTACTTC.

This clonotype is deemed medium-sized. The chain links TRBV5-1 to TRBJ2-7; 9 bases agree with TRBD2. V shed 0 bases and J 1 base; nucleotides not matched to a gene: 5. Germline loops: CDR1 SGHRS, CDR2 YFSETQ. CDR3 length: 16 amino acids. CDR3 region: CASSLAVAGASYEQYF. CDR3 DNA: TGCGCCAGCAGCTTGGCAGTAGCGGGAGCATCCTACGAGCAGTACTTC.

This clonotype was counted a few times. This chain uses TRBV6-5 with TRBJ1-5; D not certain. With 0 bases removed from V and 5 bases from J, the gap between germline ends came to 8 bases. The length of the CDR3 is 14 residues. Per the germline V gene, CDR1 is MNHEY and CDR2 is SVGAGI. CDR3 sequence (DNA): TGTGCCAGCAGTTACTCCCCCGGTTATCAGCCCCAGCATTTT. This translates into CASSYSPGYQPQHF.